This TCR beta chain originates from a study of regulatory T cells in long-lasting Graves disease. Study-wide points: Among samples with persistent disease, TRBV28, TRBJ1-2 and TRBJ2-5 were favored.

With iRepertoire HTBI primers and Arm-PCR of CDR3 regions, TCR beta libraries were built. TCRdb passed the multiplex PCR reads through MiXCR, listing each CDR3 protein once. Of some 240,000 distinct CDR3 sequences in the sample, roughly 19% were seen once. CDR3 size: 13 residues. Germline lookup yields CDR1 WSHSY and CDR2 SAAADI. V shed 4 bases and J 4 bases; nucleotides not matched to a gene: 3. This clonotype was seen many times. Its target is unknown. Time point given: newly diagnosed GD, antithyroid drugs for less than 3 months. TCR sequences were obtained from RNA taken from PBMCs. Graves' disease diagnosis used American Thyroid Association guidelines. These data are also associated with another study on T cells in Graves' hyperthyroidism and ophthalmopathy.

The specimen comprised peripheral blood mononuclear cells (PBMCs), sampled at new diagnosis, from a patient treated with antithyroid drugs. The receptor's source is a woman under 40 with Graves disease. The chain carries TRBV10-2 and TRBJ2-5; 7 nucleotides match TRBD2. The CDR3 region has the DNA TGCGCCAGCAGTGGTGGCGGGGGAGAGACCCAGTACTTC. It encodes CASSGGGGETQYF.